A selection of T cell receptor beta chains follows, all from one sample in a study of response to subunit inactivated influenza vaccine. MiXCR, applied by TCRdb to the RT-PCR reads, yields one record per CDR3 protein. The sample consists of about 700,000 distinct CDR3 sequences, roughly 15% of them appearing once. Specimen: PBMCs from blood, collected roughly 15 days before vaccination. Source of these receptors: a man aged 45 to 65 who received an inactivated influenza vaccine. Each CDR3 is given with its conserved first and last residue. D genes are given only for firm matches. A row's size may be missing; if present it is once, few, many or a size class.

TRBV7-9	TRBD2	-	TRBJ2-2	CASSLPSGAMHTGELFF	TGTGCCAGCAGCTTACCTAGCGGGGCCATGCACACCGGGGAGCTGTTTTTT
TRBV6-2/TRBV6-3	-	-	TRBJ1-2	CASSSRGLGGQGTF	TGTGCCAGCAGTTCAAGGGGCCTCGGAGGGCAAGGCACCTTC
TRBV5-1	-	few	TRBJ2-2	CASSPEGTGELFF	TGCGCCAGCAGTCCCGAGGGCACCGGGGAGCTGTTTTTT
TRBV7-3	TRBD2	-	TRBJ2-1	CASSSGLAANEQFF	TGTGCCAGCAGCTCGGGACTAGCGGCCAATGAGCAGTTCTTC
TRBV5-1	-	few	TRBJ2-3	CASSSVWGSTDTQYF	TGCGCCAGCAGCTCGGTGTGGGGGAGCACAGATACGCAGTATTTT
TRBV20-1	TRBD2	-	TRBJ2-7	CSARGGLAGVSYEQYF	TGCAGTGCTAGAGGGGGACTAGCGGGCGTCTCCTACGAGCAGTACTTC
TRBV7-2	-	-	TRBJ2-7	CASSLADRIIGSEQYF	TGTGCCAGCAGCTTAGCCGACAGAATAATAGGCTCCGAGCAGTACTTC
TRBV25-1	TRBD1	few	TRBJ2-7	CASSGTGTGAYEQYF	TGTGCCAGCAGTGGAACCGGGACAGGAGCCTACGAGCAGTACTTC
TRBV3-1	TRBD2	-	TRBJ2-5	CASSHYRGGETQYF	TGTGCCAGCAGCCATTATCGGGGAGGGGAGACCCAGTACTTC
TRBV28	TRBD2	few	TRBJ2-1	CASSPSGSIGEQFF	TGTGCCAGCAGTCCCAGCGGGAGTATCGGTGAGCAGTTCTTC
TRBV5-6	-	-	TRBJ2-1	CASSLEGTLYNEQFF	TGTGCCAGCAGCTTGGAAGGTACCCTTTACAATGAGCAGTTCTTC
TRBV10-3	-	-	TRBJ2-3	CAISDWTSTDTQYF	TGTGCCATCAGTGATTGGACAAGCACAGATACGCAGTATTTT
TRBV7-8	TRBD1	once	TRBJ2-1	CASTPGQPQGQFF	TGTGCCAGCACCCCGGGACAGCCACAAGGGCAGTTCTTC
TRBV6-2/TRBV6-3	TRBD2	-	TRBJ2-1	CASSSVLAGVGDEQFF	TGTGCCAGCAGTTCAGTACTAGCGGGAGTGGGGGATGAGCAGTTCTTC
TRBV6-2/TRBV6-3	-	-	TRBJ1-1	CASSYPQGVRTEAFF	TGTGCCAGCAGTTACCCACAAGGGGTCCGGACTGAAGCTTTCTTT
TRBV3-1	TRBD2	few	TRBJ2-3	CASSQAATSATDTQYF	TGTGCCAGCAGCCAAGCCGCGACTAGCGCCACAGATACGCAGTATTTT
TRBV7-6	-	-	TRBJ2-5	CASSSGLQIQETQYF	TGTGCCAGCAGCTCGGGACTCCAAATACAAGAGACCCAGTACTTC
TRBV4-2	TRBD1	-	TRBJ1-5	CASSRTGGQPQHF	TGTGCCAGCAGCCGGACAGGGGGACAGCCCCAGCATTTT
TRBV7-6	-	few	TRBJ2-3	CASSRTYDASQGTQYF	TGTGCCAGCAGCCGTACATATGACGCCTCCCAGGGTACGCAGTATTTT
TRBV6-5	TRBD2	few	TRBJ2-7	CASSYSGLAGAHEQYF	TGTGCCAGCAGTTACTCGGGACTAGCGGGAGCCCACGAGCAGTACTTC
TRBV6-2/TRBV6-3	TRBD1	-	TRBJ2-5	CASIKQGAWETQYF	TGTGCCAGCATCAAACAGGGGGCTTGGGAGACCCAGTACTTC
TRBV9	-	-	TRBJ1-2	CASSVQSESNYGHTF	TGTGCCAGCAGCGTGCAGTCTGAATCTAACTATGGCCACACCTTC
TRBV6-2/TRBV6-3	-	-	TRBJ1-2	CASSYSSRVYGYTF	TGTGCCAGCAGTTACTCGTCTCGGGTCTATGGCTACACCTTC
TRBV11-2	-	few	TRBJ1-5	CASSLDERGLQPQHF	TGTGCCAGCAGCTTAGATGAAAGAGGGCTGCAGCCCCAGCATTTT
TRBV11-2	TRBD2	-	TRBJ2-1	CASSLGAGWLAGRKHEQFF	TGTGCCAGCAGCTTAGGGGCCGGGTGGCTAGCGGGACGAAAGCATGAGCAGTTCTTC
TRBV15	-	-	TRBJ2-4	CATSRDLYGASRNIQYF	TGTGCCACCAGCAGAGATCTCTATGGTGCTTCGAGAAACATTCAGTACTTC
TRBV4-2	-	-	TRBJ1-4	CASSQDRQEAAGNEKLFF	TGTGCCAGCAGCCAAGATCGACAAGAGGCAGCCGGTAATGAAAAACTGTTTTTT
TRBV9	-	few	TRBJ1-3	CASSVEPTSGNTIYF	TGTGCCAGCAGCGTAGAACCAACCTCTGGAAACACCATATATTTT
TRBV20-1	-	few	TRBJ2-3	CSALGSRPSTDTQYF	TGCAGTGCTTTAGGTTCTAGACCTAGCACAGATACGCAGTATTTT
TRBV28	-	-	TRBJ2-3	CASSTTRGTQYF	TGTGCCAGCAGTACCACTCGAGGTACGCAGTATTTT
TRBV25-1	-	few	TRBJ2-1	CASSGRGTTTPYNEQFF	TGTGCCAGCAGTGGACGCGGGACAACTACCCCCTACAATGAGCAGTTCTTC
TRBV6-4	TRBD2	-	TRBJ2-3	CASSRQRGSPDTQYF	TGTGCCAGCAGTCGCCAGCGGGGGAGCCCAGATACGCAGTATTTT
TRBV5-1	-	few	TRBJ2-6	CASSLGTFLSGANVLTF	TGCGCCAGCAGCTTGGGGACATTCCTCTCTGGGGCCAACGTCCTGACTTTC
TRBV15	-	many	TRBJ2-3	CATSRGASLWGDTQYF	TGTGCCACCAGCAGAGGAGCATCCTTATGGGGAGATACGCAGTATTTT
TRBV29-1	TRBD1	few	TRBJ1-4	CSVLRWTGEKLFF	TGCAGCGTTTTACGATGGACAGGGGAAAAACTGTTTTTT
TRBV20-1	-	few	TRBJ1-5	CSAKLRQKNQPQHF	TGCAGTGCTAAGCTTCGGCAGAAAAATCAGCCCCAGCATTTT
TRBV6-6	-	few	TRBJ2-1	CATHREGEQFF	TGTGCCACCCACCGTGAGGGGGAGCAGTTCTTC
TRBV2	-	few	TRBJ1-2	CASHPDLYGYTF	TGTGCCAGCCATCCGGACCTCTATGGCTACACCTTC
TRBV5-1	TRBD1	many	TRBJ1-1	CASSGGQGHAEAFF	TGCGCCAGCAGCGGGGGACAGGGGCACGCTGAAGCTTTCTTT
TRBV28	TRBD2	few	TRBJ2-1	CASSQLAGGSDEQFF	TGTGCCAGCAGTCAACTAGCGGGAGGGAGCGATGAGCAGTTCTTC
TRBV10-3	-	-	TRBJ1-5	CAISDRPYQPQHF	TGTGCCATCAGTGACAGGCCCTATCAGCCCCAGCATTTT
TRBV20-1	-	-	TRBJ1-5	CSAGSGGNQPQHF	TGCAGTGCTGGATCAGGGGGCAATCAGCCCCAGCATTTT
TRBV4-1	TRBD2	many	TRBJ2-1	CASSLGLAVSYNEQFF	TGCGCCAGCAGCCTGGGACTAGCGGTTTCCTACAATGAGCAGTTCTTC
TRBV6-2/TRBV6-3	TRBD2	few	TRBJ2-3	CASSYVSSGTDTQYF	TGTGCCAGCAGTTACGTGTCTAGCGGAACAGATACGCAGTATTTT
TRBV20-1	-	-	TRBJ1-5	CSAKIGVQPQHF	TGCAGTGCGAAGATTGGGGTTCAGCCCCAGCATTTT